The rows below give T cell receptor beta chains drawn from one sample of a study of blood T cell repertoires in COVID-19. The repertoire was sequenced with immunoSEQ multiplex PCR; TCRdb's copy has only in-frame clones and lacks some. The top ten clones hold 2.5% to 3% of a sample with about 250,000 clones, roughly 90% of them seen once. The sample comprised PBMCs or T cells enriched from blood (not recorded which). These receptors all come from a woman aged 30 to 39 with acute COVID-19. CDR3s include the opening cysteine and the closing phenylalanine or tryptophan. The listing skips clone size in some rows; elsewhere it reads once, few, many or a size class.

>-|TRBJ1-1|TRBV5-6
CASSPGGAKWVF
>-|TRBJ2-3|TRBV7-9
CASGTSGGTDTQYF
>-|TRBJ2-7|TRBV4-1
CASSPILLDISYEQYF
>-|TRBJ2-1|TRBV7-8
CASSLGSAPSSYNEQFF
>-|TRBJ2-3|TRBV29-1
CSVGQRGASTDTQYF
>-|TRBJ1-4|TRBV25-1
CASSDTGRVDEKLFF
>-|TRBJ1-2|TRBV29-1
CSVERQDYGYTF
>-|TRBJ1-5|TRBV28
CASSSMRRGHQPQHF
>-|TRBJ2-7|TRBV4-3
CASSQGRGDYEQYF
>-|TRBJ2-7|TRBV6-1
CASRETPRQGLSYEQYF
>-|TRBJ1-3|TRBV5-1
CASSWTQGDLSNTIYF
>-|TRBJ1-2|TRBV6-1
CASSLTGTPNYGYTF
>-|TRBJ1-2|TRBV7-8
CASSLILSQPPNYGYTF
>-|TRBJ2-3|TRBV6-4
CASSDLGTGGADTQYF
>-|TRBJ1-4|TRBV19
CASHPRSNEKLFF
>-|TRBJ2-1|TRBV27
CASSRQRMAPYNEQFF
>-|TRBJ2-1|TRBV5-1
CASSLSPTGGAFDEQFF
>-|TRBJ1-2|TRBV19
CASSISPDRAYGYTF
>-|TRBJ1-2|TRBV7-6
CASSPGQTYGYTF
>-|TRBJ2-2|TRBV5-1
CASRQGNTGELFF
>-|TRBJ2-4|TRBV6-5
CASSRGQGMLNIQYF
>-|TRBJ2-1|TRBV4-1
CASSLRTGPSYNEQFF
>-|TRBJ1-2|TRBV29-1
CSARRGDGYTF
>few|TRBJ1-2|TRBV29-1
CSVEGPGPYGYTF
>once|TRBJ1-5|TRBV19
CASSKAGQGWYQPQHF
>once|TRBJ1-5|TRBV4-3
CASSQVRGAQPQHF
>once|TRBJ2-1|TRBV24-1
CATSDRQETQQFF
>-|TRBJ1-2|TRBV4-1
CASSQDRGSPYGYTF
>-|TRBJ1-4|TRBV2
CATQQAVNEKLFF
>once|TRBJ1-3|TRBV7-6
CASSSRVSFGNTIYF
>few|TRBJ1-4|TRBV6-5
CASSTQQGGSEKLFF
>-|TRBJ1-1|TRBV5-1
CASSLGEGSTEAFF
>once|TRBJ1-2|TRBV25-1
CASSLEGFYGYTF
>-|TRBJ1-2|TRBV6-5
CASSYSKGGVYGYTF
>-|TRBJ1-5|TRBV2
CASNLIWGPNQPQHF
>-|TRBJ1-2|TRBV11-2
CASSLDLGPYGYTF
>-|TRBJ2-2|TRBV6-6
CASSYPRTGFSGELFF
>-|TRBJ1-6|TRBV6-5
CASRQLSSPLHF
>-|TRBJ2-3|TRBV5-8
CASRTGRGTDTQYF
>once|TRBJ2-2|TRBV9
CASARDRGTGELFF
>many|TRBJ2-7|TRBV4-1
CASSPVYEQYF
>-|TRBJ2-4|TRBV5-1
CASSLAGAVKNIQYF
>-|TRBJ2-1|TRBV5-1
CASSLEWDRVYNEQFF
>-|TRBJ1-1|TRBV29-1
CSVIVDGDTEAFF
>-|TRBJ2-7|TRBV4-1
CASSQGYRDYEQYF
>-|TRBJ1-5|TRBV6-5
CASSKQGQPQHF
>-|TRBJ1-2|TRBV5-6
CASSLGRGFYGYTF
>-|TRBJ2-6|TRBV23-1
CASTPSLGYGANVLTF
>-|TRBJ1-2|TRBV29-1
CSVEEGRGADYGYTF
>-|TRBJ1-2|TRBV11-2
CASSPRQANYGYTF
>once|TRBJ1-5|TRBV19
CASSISLGRNQPQHF
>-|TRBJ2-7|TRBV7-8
CASSLGLAPYEQYF
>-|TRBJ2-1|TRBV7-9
CASSDGSGTGFHEQFF
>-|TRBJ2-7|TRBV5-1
CASSFWTGGGSEQYF
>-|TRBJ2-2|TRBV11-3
CASSDRGFAGELFF
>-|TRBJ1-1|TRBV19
CASSIPREGGTEAFF
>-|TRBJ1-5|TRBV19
CASSIASGQPQHF